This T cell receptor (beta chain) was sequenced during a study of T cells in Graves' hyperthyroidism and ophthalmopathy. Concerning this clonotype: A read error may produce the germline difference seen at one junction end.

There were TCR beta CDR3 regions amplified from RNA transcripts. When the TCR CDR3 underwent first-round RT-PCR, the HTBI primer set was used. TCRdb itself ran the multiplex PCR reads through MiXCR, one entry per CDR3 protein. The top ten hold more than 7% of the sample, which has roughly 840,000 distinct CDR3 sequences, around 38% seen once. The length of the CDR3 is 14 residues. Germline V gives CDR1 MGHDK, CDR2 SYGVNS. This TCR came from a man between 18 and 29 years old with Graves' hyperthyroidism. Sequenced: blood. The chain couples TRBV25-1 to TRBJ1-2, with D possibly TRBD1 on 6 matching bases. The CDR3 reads CANSEFATGFGYTF. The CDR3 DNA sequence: TGTGCCAACAGTGAATTCGCGACAGGCTTTGGCTACACCTTC.